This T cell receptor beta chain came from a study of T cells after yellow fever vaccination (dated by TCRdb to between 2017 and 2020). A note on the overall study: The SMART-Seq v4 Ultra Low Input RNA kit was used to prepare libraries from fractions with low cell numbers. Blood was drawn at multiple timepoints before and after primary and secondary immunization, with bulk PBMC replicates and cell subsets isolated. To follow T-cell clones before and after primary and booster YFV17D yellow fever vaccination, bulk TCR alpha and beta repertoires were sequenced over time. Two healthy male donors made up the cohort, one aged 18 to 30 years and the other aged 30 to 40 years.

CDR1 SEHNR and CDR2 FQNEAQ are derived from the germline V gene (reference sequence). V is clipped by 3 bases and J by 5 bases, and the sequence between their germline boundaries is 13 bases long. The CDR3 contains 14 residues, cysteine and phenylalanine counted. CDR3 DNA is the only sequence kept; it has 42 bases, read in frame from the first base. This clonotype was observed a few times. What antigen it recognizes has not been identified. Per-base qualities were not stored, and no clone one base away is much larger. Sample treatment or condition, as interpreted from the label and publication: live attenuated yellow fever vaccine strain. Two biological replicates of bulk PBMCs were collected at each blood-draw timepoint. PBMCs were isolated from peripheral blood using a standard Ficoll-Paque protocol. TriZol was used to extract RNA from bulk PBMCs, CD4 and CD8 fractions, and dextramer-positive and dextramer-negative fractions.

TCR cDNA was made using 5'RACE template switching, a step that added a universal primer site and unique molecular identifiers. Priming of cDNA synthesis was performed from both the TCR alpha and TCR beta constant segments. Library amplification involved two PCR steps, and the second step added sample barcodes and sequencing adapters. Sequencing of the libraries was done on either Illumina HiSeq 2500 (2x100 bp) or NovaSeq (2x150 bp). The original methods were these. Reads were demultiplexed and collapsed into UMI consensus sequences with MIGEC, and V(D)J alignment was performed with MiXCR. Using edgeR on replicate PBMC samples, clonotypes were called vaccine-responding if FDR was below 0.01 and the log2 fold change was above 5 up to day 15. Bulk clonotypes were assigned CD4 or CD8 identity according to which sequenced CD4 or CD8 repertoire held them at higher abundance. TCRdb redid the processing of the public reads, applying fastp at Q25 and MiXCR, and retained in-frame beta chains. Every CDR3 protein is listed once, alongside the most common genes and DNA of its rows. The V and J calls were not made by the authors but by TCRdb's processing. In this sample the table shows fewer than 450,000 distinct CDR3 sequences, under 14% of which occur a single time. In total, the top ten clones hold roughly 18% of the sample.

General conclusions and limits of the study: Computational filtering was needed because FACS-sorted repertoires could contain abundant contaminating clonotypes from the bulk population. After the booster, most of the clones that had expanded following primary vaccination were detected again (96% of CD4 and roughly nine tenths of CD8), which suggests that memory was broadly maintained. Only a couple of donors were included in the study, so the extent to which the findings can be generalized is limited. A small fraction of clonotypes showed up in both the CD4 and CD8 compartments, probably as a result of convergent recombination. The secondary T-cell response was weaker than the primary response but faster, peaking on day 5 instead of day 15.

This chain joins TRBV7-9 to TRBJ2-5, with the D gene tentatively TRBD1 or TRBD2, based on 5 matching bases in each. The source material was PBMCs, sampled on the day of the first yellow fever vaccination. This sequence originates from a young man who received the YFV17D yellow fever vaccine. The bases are TGTGCCAGCAGCTTGTCTACCCGGGGCGAGACCCAGTACTTC. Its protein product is CASSLSTRGETQYF.